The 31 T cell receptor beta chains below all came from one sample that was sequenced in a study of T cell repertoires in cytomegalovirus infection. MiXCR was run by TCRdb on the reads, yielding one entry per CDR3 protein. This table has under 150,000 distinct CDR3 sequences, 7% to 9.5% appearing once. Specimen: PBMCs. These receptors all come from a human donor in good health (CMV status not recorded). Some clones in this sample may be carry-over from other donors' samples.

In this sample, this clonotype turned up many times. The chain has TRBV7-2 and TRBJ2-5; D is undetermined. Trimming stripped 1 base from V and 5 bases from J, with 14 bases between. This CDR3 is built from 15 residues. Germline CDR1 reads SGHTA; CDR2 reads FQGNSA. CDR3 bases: TGTGCCAGCAGCTTAGAGTGGGCAGGCAGGGAGACCCAGTACTTC. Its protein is CASSLEWAGRETQYF.

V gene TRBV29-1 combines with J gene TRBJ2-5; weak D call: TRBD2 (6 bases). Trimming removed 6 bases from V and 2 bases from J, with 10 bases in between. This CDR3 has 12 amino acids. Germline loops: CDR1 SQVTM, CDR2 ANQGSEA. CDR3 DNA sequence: TGCAGCGTAAAGGAGGGGCAAGAGACCCAGTACTTC. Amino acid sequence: CSVKEGQETQYF.

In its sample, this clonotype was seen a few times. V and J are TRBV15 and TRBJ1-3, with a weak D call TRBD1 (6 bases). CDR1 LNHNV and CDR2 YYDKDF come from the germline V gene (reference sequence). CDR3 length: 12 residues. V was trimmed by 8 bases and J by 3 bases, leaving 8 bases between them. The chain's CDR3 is CATGGFGNTIYF. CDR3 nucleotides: TGTGCCACCGGGGGCTTTGGAAACACCATATATTTT.

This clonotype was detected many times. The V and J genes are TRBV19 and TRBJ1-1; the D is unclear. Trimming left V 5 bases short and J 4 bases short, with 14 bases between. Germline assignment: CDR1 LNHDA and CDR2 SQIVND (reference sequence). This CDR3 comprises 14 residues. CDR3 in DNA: TGTGCCAGTAGTGACCCCGGACGGGGCACTGAAGCTTTCTTT. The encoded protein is CASSDPGRGTEAFF.

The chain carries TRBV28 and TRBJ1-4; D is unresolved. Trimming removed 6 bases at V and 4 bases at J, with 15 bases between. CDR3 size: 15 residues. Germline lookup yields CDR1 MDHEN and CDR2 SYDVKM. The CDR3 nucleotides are TGTGCCAGCAGCCCCCCCCGGACCTATAATGAAAAACTGTTTTTT. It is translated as CASSPPRTYNEKLFF.

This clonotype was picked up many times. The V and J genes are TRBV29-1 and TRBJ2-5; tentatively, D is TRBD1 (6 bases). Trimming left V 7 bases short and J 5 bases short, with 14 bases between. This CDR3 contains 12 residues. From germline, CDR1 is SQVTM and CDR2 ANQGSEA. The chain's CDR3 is CSGSGGGETQYF. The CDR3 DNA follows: TGCAGCGGCAGTGGTGGGGGCGAGACCCAGTACTTC.

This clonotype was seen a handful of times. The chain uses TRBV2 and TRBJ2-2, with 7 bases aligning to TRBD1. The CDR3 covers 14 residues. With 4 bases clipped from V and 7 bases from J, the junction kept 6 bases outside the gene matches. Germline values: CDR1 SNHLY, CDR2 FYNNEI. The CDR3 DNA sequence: TGTGCCAGCAGTGCTGACAGGGAAGGCGGGGAGCTGTTTTTT. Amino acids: CASSADREGGELFF. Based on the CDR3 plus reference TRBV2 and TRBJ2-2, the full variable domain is EPEVTQTPSHQVTQMGQEVILRCVPISNHLYFYWYRQILGQKVEFLVSFYNNEISEKSEIFDDQFSVERPDGSNFTLKIRSTKLEDSAMYFCASSADREGGELFFGEGSRLTVL.

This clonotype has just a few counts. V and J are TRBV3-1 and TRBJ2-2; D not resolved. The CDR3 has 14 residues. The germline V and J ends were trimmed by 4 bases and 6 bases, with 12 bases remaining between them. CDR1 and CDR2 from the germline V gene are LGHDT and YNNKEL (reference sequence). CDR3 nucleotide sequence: TGTGCCAGCAGCCCGCTACCCGGCCCCGGGGAGCTGTTTTTT. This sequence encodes CASSPLPGPGELFF.

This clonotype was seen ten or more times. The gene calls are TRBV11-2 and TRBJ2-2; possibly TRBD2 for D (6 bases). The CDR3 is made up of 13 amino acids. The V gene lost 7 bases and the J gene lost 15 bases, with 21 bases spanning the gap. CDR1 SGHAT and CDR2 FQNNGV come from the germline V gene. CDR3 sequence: CASTKGGVGSVFF. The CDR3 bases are TGTGCCAGCACTAAAGGCGGGGTGGGATCGGTGTTTTTT.

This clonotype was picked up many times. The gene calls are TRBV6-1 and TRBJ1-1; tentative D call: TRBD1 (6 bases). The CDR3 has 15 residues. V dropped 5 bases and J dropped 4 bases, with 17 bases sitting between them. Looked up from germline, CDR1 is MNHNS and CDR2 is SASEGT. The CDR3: CASSNQGLGGTEAFF. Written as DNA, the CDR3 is TGTGCCAGCAGTAATCAGGGGTTGGGGGGCACTGAAGCTTTCTTT.

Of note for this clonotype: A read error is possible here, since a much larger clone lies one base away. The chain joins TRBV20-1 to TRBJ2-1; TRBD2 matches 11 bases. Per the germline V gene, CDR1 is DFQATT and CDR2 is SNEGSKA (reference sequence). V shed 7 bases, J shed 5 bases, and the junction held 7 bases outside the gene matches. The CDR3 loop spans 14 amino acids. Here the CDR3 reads CSGGGLAVNNEQFF. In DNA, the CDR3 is TGCAGTGGGGGGGGACTAGCGGTTAACAATGAGCAGTTCTTC.

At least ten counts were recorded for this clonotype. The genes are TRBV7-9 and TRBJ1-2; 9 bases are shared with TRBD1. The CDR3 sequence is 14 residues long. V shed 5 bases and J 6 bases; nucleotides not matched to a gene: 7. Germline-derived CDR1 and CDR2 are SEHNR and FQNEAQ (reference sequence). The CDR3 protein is CASSRGTGMDGYTF. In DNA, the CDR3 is TGTGCCAGCAGCCGCGGGACAGGGATGGATGGCTACACCTTC.

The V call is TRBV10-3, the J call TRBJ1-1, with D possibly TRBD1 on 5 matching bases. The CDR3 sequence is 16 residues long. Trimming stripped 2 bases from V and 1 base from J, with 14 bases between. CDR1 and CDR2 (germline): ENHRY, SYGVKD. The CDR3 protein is CAISEEPRVGNTEAFF. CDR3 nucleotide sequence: TGTGCCATCAGTGAGGAACCCAGGGTGGGGAACACTGAAGCTTTCTTT.

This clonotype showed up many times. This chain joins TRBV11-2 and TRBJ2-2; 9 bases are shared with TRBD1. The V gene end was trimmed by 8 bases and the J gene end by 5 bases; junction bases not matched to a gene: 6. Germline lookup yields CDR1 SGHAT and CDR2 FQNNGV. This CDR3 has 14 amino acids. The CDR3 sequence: CASQRGQGTGELFF. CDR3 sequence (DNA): TGTGCCAGCCAACGGGGACAGGGAACCGGGGAGCTGTTTTTT.

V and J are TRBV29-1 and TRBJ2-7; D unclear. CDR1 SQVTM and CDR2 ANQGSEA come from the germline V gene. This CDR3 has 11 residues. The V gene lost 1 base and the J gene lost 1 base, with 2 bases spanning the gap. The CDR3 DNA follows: TGCAGCGTTGAAGCATCCTACGAGCAGTACTTC. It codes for CSVEASYEQYF.

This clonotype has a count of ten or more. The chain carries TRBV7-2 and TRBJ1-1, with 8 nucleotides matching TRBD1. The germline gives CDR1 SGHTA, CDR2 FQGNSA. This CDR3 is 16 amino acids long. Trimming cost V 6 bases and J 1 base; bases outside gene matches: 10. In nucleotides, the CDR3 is TGTGCCAGCAGACAACGAAACGGACAGGGGAACACTGAAGCTTTCTTT. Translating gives CASRQRNGQGNTEAFF. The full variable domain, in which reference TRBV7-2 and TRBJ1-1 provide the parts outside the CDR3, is GAGVSQSPSNKVTEKGKDVELRCDPISGHTALYWYRQSLGQGLEFLIYFQGNSAPDKSGLPSDRFSAERTGGSVSTLTIQRTQQEDSAVYLCASRQRNGQGNTEAFFGQGTRLTVV.

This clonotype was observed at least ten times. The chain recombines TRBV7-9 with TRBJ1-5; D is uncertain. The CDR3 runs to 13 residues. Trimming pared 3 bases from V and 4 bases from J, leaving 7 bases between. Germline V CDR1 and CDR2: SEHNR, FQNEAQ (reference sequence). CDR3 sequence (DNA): TGTGCCAGCAGCTTGGCAGCTAATCAGCCCCAGCATTTT. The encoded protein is CASSLAANQPQHF.

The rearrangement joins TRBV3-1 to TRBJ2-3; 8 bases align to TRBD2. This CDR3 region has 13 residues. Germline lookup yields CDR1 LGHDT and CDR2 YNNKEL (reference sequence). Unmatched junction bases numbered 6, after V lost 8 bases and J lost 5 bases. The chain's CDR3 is CASEGRGGDTQYF. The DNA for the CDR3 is TGTGCCAGCGAAGGACGGGGGGGAGATACGCAGTATTTT.

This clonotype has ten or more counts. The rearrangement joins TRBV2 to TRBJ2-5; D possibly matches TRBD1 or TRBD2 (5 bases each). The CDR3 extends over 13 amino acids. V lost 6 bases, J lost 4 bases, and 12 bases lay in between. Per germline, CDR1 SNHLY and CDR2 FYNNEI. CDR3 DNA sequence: TGTGCCAGCAGCCCAGGGCGGGCAGAGACCCAGTACTTC. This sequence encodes CASSPGRAETQYF.

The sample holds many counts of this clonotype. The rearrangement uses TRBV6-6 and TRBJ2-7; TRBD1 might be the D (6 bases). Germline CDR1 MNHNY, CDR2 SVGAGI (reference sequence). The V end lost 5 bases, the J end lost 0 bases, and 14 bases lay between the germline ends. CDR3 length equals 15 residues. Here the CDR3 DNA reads TGTGCCAGCAGTCGCCCAGGGGCGAGCTCCTACGAGCAGTACTTC. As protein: CASSRPGASSYEQYF.

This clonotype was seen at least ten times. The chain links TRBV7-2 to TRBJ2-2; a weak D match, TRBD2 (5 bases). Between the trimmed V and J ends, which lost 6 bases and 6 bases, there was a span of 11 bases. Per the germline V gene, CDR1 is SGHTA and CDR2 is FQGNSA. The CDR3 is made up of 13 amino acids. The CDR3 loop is CASRPTRPGELFF. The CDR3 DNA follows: TGTGCCAGCAGACCCACTAGACCCGGGGAGCTGTTTTTT.

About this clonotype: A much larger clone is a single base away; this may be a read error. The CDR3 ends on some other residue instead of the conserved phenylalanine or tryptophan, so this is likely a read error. CDR3 loop: CASSSGQAWGSYEQYI. In DNA, the CDR3 is TGTGCCAGCAGTTCGGGACAGGCCTGGGGCTCCTACGAGCAGTACATC. V gene TRBV27 combines with J gene TRBJ2-7; TRBD1 agrees at 8 bases. The CDR3 consists of 16 residues. The V segment lost 4 bases and the J segment 0 bases; nucleotides outside the gene matches: 8. The germline gives CDR1 MNHEY, CDR2 SMNVEV (reference sequence).

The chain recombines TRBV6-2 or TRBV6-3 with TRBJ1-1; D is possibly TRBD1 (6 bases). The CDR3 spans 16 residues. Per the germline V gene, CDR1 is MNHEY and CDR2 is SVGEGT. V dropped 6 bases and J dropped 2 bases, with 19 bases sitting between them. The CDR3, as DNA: TGTGCCAGCAGCCAAGTACAGGGATTTGGCAACACTGAAGCTTTCTTT. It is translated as CASSQVQGFGNTEAFF.

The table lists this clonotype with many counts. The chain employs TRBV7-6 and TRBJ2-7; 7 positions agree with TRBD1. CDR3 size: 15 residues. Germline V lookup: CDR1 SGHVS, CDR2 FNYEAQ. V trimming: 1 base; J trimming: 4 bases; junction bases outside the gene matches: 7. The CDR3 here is CASSLEPGGEYEQYF. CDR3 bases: TGTGCCAGCAGCTTAGAGCCAGGGGGTGAATACGAGCAGTACTTC.

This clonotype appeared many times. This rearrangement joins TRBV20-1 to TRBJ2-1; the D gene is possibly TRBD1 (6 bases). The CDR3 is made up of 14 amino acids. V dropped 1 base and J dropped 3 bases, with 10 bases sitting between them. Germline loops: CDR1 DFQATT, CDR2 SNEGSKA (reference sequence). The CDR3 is CSARVWGLYNEQFF. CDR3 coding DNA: TGCAGTGCTAGAGTTTGGGGGCTCTACAATGAGCAGTTCTTC.

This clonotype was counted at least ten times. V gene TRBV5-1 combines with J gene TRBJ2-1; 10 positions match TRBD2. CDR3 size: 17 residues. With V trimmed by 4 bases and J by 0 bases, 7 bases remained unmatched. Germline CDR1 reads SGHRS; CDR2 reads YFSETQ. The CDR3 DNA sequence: TGCGCCAGCAGCCCGAGGTTAGCGGGGGGCTCCTACAATGAGCAGTTCTTC. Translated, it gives CASSPRLAGGSYNEQFF.

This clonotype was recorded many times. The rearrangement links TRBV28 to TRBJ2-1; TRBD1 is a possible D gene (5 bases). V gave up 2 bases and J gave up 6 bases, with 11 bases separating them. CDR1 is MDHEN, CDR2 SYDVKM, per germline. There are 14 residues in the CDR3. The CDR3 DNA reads TGTGCCAGCAGTTTACCAGGGCTGGTCAATGAGCAGTTCTTC. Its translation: CASSLPGLVNEQFF.

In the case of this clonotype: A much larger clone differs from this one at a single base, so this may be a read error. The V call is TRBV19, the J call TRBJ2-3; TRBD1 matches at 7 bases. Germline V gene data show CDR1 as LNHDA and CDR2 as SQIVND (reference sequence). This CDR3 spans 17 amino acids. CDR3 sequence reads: CANSIRFLGQSSDTQYF. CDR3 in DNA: TGTGCCAATAGTATAAGGTTTTTGGGACAGTCATCAGATACGCAGTATTTT.

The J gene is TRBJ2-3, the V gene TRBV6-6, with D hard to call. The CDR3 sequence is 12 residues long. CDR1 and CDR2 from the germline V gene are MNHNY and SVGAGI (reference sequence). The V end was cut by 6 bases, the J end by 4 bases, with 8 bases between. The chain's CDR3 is CASSPSADTQYF. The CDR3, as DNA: TGTGCCAGCAGCCCATCAGCAGATACGCAGTATTTT.

CDR3 nucleotide sequence: TGTGCCAGCAGTTTGCCCACCAGGGGCGGGTATGGCTACACCTTC. This translates into CASSLPTRGGYGYTF. J is TRBJ1-2 and V is TRBV28, with TRBD1 as a possible D gene (6 bases). Trimming shortened V by 3 bases and J by 5 bases, and 16 bases separated the two germline ends. The CDR3 totals 15 residues. Per germline, CDR1 MDHEN and CDR2 SYDVKM.

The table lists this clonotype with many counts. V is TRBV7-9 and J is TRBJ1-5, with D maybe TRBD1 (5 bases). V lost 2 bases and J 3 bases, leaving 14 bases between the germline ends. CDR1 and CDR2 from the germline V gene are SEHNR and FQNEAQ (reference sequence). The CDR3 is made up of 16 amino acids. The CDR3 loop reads CASSLSGQGFNQPQHF. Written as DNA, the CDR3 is TGTGCCAGCAGCTTATCCGGTCAGGGATTCAATCAGCCCCAGCATTTT.